These 20 T cell receptor beta chains came from one sample sequenced in a study of T cells in Graves' hyperthyroidism and ophthalmopathy. TCR beta CDR3 regions were amplified from RNA transcripts. The HTBI primer set was used in a first-round RT-PCR of the TCR CDR3. MiXCR, applied by TCRdb to the multiplex PCR reads, yields one record per CDR3 protein. The data hold fewer than 550,000 distinct CDR3 sequences, with 15% to 19% observed a single time. The sample comprised blood. These receptors all stem from a woman under 30 with Graves' hyperthyroidism.

The chain links TRBV12-3 or TRBV12-4 to TRBJ2-1; perhaps TRBD2 as D (6 bases). The ends were cut back, 1 base at V and 4 bases at J, with 11 bases in the middle. The CDR3 has 15 amino acids. The DNA of the CDR3 is TGTGCCAGCAGTTTAGTCGGGACTTATTACAATGAGCAGTTCTTC. Translating it yields CASSLVGTYYNEQFF.

Of note for this clonotype: A junction boundary mismatches the germline segment, possibly from a read error. J is TRBJ2-5 and V is TRBV5-6; D gene ambiguous. The CDR3 runs 13 residues. The germline CDR1 and CDR2 sequences are SGHDT and YYEEEE. CDR3 region: CASTLGSQETQYF. Here the CDR3 DNA reads TGTGCCAGCACCTTGGGAAGCCAAGAGACCCAGTACTTC.

The sample holds a few counts of this clonotype. The gene calls are TRBV24-1 and TRBJ2-3, with D tentatively TRBD1 or TRBD2 (5 bases each). The CDR3 spans 17 residues. CDR1 KGHDR and CDR2 SFDVKD come from the germline V gene. V was shortened by 3 bases and J by 1 base, with 16 bases between the two germline ends. The CDR3: CATSDRGLRDRTDTQYF. CDR3 DNA: TGTGCCACCAGTGATCGAGGCCTCCGGGACCGCACAGATACGCAGTATTTT.

The sample holds a few counts of this clonotype. The V and J genes are TRBV12-3 or TRBV12-4 and TRBJ2-2; 9 bases are shared with TRBD2. V gave up 5 bases and J gave up 6 bases; unmatched junction bases: 10. The CDR3 totals 16 residues. CDR3 bases: TGTGCCAGCAGTCCGCCTGGCGGGGGGGCCCCCGGGGAGCTGTTTTTT. Translating gives CASSPPGGGAPGELFF.

The table lists this clonotype with a few counts. This chain uses TRBV20-1 with TRBJ2-7, with unresolved D. The CDR3 spans 11 residues. V gave up 3 bases and J gave up 0 bases, with 3 bases separating them. CDR1 DFQATT and CDR2 SNEGSKA come from the germline V gene (reference sequence). The CDR3 region has the DNA TGCAGTGCTAGGATCTCCTACGAGCAGTACTTC. It encodes CSARISYEQYF.

This clonotype has ten or more counts. The J gene is TRBJ1-1, the V gene TRBV20-1; D is unclear. This CDR3 has 13 amino acids. Trimming shortened V by 4 bases and J by 6 bases, and 15 bases separated the two germline ends. Germline V gene data show CDR1 as DFQATT and CDR2 as SNEGSKA (reference sequence). The CDR3 sequence is CSANSQSVPEAFF. CDR3 nucleotide sequence: TGCAGTGCTAACAGCCAATCTGTCCCTGAAGCTTTCTTT.

The V and J genes are TRBV3-1 and TRBJ2-5, with 10 bases fitting TRBD2. Losses at the gene ends were 3 bases for V and 1 base for J; bases not matched to a gene: 11. The CDR3 sequence is 18 residues long. Looked up from germline, CDR1 is LGHDT and CDR2 is YNNKEL (reference sequence). The DNA for the CDR3 is TGTGCCAGCAGCCATCCCCATGCAGCTAGCGGGAGCCAAGAGACCCAGTACTTC. It translates to CASSHPHAASGSQETQYF.

The CDR3 nucleotides read TGTGCCAGCAGCTTAGATTTCAGGGTTATTGGCTACACCTTC. As protein: CASSLDFRVIGYTF. The chain couples TRBV7-8 to TRBJ1-2; TRBD1 might be the D (5 bases). The CDR3 totals 14 residues. V lost 1 base and J 7 bases, leaving 13 bases between the germline ends. The germline V gene encodes CDR1 SGHVS and CDR2 FQNEAQ.

The chain has TRBV7-3 and TRBJ2-3; 7 bases line up with TRBD2. After removal of 1 base from V and 3 bases from J, the junction contained 16 bases not matched to a gene. Germline CDR1 and CDR2: SGHTA and FQGTGA. The CDR3 totals 19 residues. This chain's CDR3 is CASSLNYVLWREKTDTQYF. In nucleotides, the CDR3 is TGTGCCAGCAGCTTAAACTACGTACTGTGGCGGGAGAAGACAGATACGCAGTATTTT.

The chain links TRBV5-6 to TRBJ1-2, with D maybe TRBD1 (5 bases). This CDR3 is 13 amino acids long. V was shortened by 6 bases and J by 0 bases, with 9 bases between the two germline ends. Germline CDR1 and CDR2: SGHDT and YYEEEE. DNA for the CDR3: TGTGCCAGCACTCTGGGGGCTAACTATGGCTACACCTTC. Translated, it gives CASTLGANYGYTF.

In its sample, this clonotype was seen many times. J is TRBJ1-1 and V is TRBV19; D possibly corresponds to TRBD1 (5 bases). V lost 3 bases, J lost 1 base, and 6 bases lay in between. There are 13 residues in the CDR3. Germline V gene sequence: CDR1 LNHDA, CDR2 SQIVND (reference sequence). Here the CDR3 reads CASSMGQNTEAFF. The CDR3 nucleotides are TGTGCCAGTAGTATGGGGCAGAACACTGAAGCTTTCTTT.

In its sample, this clonotype was seen many times. The genes are TRBV28 and TRBJ2-7; 8 bases map to TRBD1. This CDR3 has 14 residues. Germline V gives CDR1 MDHEN, CDR2 SYDVKM. Trimming at V came to 7 bases and at J to 3 bases, leaving 8 bases not matched to a gene. CDR3 loop: CASIHRTGSYEQYF. The CDR3 coding sequence is TGTGCCAGCATCCATCGGACAGGGAGCTACGAGCAGTACTTC.

J is TRBJ2-5 and V is TRBV5-1; D gene unclear. The CDR3 sequence is 14 residues long. From germline, CDR1 is SGHRS and CDR2 YFSETQ. Trimming left V 0 bases short and J 5 bases short, with 11 bases between. The CDR3 here is CASSLGVDSETQYF. CDR3 DNA: TGCGCCAGCAGCTTGGGTGTAGATTCGGAGACCCAGTACTTC.

Many counts were recorded for this clonotype. The chain uses TRBV7-9 and TRBJ2-7, with a possible D match to TRBD2 (6 bases). The V and J ends lost 1 base and 0 bases respectively, with 13 bases between them. The CDR3 consists of 16 residues. CDR1 and CDR2 (germline): SEHNR, FQNEAQ (reference sequence). The CDR3 spells CASSLGAGFYSYEQYF. The DNA of the CDR3 is TGTGCCAGCAGCTTAGGCGCGGGATTCTACTCCTACGAGCAGTACTTC.

The rearrangement links TRBV20-1 to TRBJ2-7; D unresolved. The germline V and J ends were trimmed by 0 bases and 10 bases, with 13 bases remaining between them. The CDR3 contains 12 residues. Per germline, CDR1 DFQATT and CDR2 SNEGSKA (reference sequence). Written as DNA, the CDR3 is TGCAGTGCTAGAGAGGTCAGGACCGAACAGTACTTC. It is translated as CSAREVRTEQYF.

The chain uses TRBV19 and TRBJ2-7; 13 nucleotides line up with TRBD2. The germline V gene encodes CDR1 LNHDA and CDR2 SQIVND (reference sequence). CDR3 length equals 18 residues. V shed 5 bases and J 3 bases; nucleotides not matched to a gene: 13. CDR3: CASSSMTSGRQNYYEQYF. The CDR3 DNA is TGTGCCAGTAGTTCAATGACTAGCGGGAGGCAAAATTACTACGAGCAGTACTTC.

Only a few counts were recorded for this clonotype. The chain employs TRBV7-9 and TRBJ2-7; D possibly corresponds to TRBD1 (6 bases). Trimming shortened V by 3 bases and J by 7 bases, and 19 bases separated the two germline ends. The length of the CDR3 is 15 residues. The germline V gene encodes CDR1 SEHNR and CDR2 FQNEAQ (reference sequence). The DNA of the CDR3 is TGTGCCAGCAGCTTCGGCCCAGGGGTATGGGGTGAGCAGTACTTC. This sequence encodes CASSFGPGVWGEQYF.

V gene TRBV5-1 combines with J gene TRBJ2-5; 9 bases are a match to TRBD2. The CDR3 is made up of 19 amino acids. CDR1 is SGHRS and CDR2 is YFSETQ in the germline V gene. V dropped 0 bases and J dropped 5; count of bases not matched to a gene: 17. The CDR3 loop reads CASSLEGGRASLRRETQYF. The CDR3 region has the DNA TGCGCCAGCAGCTTGGAAGGCGGGAGGGCCTCACTTCGAAGGGAGACCCAGTACTTC.

This clonotype was counted between two and nine times. The rearrangement uses TRBV6-1 and TRBJ2-1; TRBD2 aligns across 9 bases. Trimming at V came to 4 bases and at J to 2 bases, leaving 3 bases not matched to a gene. The germline V gene encodes CDR1 MNHNS and CDR2 SASEGT. This CDR3 region has 15 residues. The CDR3 is CASSALAGTYNEQFF. The CDR3 nucleotides are TGTGCCAGCAGTGCCCTAGCGGGAACCTACAATGAGCAGTTCTTC.

The sample holds one count of this clonotype. The rearrangement uses TRBV25-1 and TRBJ2-3, with 7 bases that match TRBD2. This CDR3 has 16 residues. Per germline, CDR1 MGHDK and CDR2 SYGVNS. V gave up 4 bases and J gave up 4 bases; unmatched junction bases: 11. CDR3 in amino acids: CASSAGPGGTADTQYF. CDR3 sequence (DNA): TGTGCCAGCAGTGCCGGTCCGGGGGGAACCGCAGATACGCAGTATTTT.